A single sample gave rise to the 7 T cell receptor beta chains below, sequenced in a study of CD4 T cells in relation to SARS-CoV-2 and coronaviruses. Only in-frame clones appear in the TCRdb table, and some are missing; sequencing was by immunoSEQ multiplex PCR. The sample includes approximately 70,000 clones, over 85% of them seen just once. CD4+ T cells from unexposed donors were obtained before the COVID-19 pandemic (2011-2018). Sequenced: naive CD4+ T cells from PBMCs. Subset specified: naive CD4+ T cells isolated by negative enrichment. These receptors were obtained from a human donor in good health.

This rearrangement joins TRBV5-6 to TRBJ1-6; 7 bases are shared with TRBD1. Per the germline V gene, CDR1 is SGHDT and CDR2 is YYEEEE. The CDR3 is 15 amino acids. The V and J ends lost 5 bases and 7 bases, in that order; junction bases with no gene match: 9. The CDR3 loop is CASSYAGTVNSPLHF. The CDR3 DNA sequence: TGTGCCAGCAGTTATGCGGGGACAGTAAATTCACCCCTCCACTTT.

V and J are TRBV24-1 and TRBJ1-1; 11 nucleotides agree with TRBD1. CDR3 length equals 15 residues. V lost 6 bases and J lost 4; bases outside the gene matches: 6. Germline CDR1 KGHDR, CDR2 SFDVKD. As DNA, the CDR3 is TGTGCCACCAGTTCCAGGACAGGGGGCCTCACTGAAGCTTTCTTT. Translating it yields CATSSRTGGLTEAFF.

The CDR3 here is CASSHPTRRYEQYF. CDR3 in DNA: TGTGCCAGCAGCCATCCTACCCGTAGATACGAGCAGTACTTC. This chain uses TRBV3-1 (or the pseudogene TRBV3-2) with TRBJ2-7; D is undetermined. Between the trimmed V and J ends, which lost 3 bases and 4 bases, there was a span of 13 bases. This CDR3 has 14 residues. Per the germline V gene, CDR1 is LGHDT and CDR2 is YNNKEL (reference sequence).

This chain uses TRBV6-5 with TRBJ1-6; TRBD1 might be the D (5 bases). The CDR3 spans 15 residues. Germline lookup yields CDR1 MNHEY and CDR2 SVGAGI. Trimming removed 6 bases at V and 10 bases at J, with 19 bases between. The CDR3 DNA sequence: TGTGCCAGCAGACCGCCAGGGAGAGATGGGTCACCCCTCCACTTT. It specifies CASRPPGRDGSPLHF.

The chain employs TRBV7-2 and TRBJ1-2, with 8 bases fitting TRBD1. V shed 8 bases, J shed 7 bases, and the junction held 12 bases outside the gene matches. Germline V CDR1 and CDR2: SGHTA, FQGNSA. This CDR3 comprises 14 residues. CDR3 coding DNA: TGTGCCAGCCATCTTCGACAGGGGCCCGGTGGCTACACCTTC. This gives the protein CASHLRQGPGGYTF.

The chain combines TRBV7-6 with TRBJ2-5; tentatively, D is TRBD1 (7 bases). The CDR3 has 15 amino acids. V dropped 5 bases and J dropped 2 bases, with 15 bases sitting between them. Germline V gives CDR1 SGHVS, CDR2 FNYEAQ. Here the CDR3 DNA reads TGTGCCAGCAGCACAGGGGACTTAAGTCAAGAGACCCAGTACTTC. This translates into CASSTGDLSQETQYF. Combining the CDR3 with reference TRBV7-6 and TRBJ2-5 gives the whole variable domain GAGVSQSPRYKVTKRGQDVALRCDPISGHVSLYWYRQALGQGPEFLTYFNYEAQQDKSGLPNDRFSAERPEGSISTLTIQRTEQRDSAMYRCASSTGDLSQETQYFGPGTRLLVL.

A note on this clone: The germline gene is not matched at one end of the junction; a read error may be the cause. The rearrangement uses TRBV7-7 and TRBJ2-6, with 7 bases that match TRBD1. Germline V gene sequence: CDR1 SSHAT, CDR2 FNYEAQ (reference sequence). The CDR3 spans 17 residues. CDR3 coding DNA: TGTGCTAGCAGCCGGACAGGTTATAGCTCTGGGGCCAACGTCCTGACTTTC. Its translation is CASSRTGYSSGANVLTF.